This T cell receptor (beta chain) was profiled in a study of T cells in Graves' hyperthyroidism and ophthalmopathy. This clonotype was counted at least ten times. V was shortened by 6 bases and J by 1 base, with 13 bases between the two germline ends. The length of the CDR3 is 13 residues. Germline lookup yields CDR1 DFQATT and CDR2 SNEGSKA (reference sequence). Researchers took RNA transcripts and amplified the TCR beta CDR3 regions from them. A set of HTBI primers served as the primers for a first-round RT-PCR of the TCR CDR3. TCRdb itself ran the multiplex PCR reads through MiXCR, one entry per CDR3 protein. This table holds about 570,000 distinct CDR3 sequences, roughly 46% found once.

This receptor was identified in an adult woman with Graves' disease, either hyperthyroidism or ophthalmopathy (not recorded which). The rearrangement uses TRBV20-1 and TRBJ2-7; unclear D gene. Sequenced: peripheral blood or thyroid tissue (not recorded which). CDR3 coding DNA: TGCAGTGCCCAGCTCCGGGTTTCCTACGAGCAGTACTTC. Protein product: CSAQLRVSYEQYF.